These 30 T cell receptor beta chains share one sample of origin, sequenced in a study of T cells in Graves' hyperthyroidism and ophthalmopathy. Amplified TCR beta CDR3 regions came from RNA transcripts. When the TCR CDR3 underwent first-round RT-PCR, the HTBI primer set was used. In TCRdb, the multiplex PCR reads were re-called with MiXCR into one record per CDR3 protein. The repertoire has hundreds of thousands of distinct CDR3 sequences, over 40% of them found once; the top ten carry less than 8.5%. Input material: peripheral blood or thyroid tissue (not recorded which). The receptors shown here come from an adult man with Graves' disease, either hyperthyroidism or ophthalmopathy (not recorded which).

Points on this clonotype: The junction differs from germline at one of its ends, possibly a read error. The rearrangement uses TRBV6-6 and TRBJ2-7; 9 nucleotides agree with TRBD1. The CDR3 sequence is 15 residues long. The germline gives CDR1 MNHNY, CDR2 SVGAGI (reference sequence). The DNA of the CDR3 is TGTGCCAGCAGTTCTACCGGGACAGGGCACAACGAGCAGGACTTC. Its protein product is CASSSTGTGHNEQDF.

CDR3 sequence: CASSLARMGTYEQYF. CDR3 DNA sequence: TGTGCCAGCAGCTTAGCGCGGATGGGGACCTACGAGCAGTACTTC. V gene TRBV7-8 combines with J gene TRBJ2-7, with D hard to call. Germline lookup yields CDR1 SGHVS and CDR2 FQNEAQ. V was cut by 0 bases and J by 2 bases, with 11 bases left in between. This CDR3 is 15 amino acids long.

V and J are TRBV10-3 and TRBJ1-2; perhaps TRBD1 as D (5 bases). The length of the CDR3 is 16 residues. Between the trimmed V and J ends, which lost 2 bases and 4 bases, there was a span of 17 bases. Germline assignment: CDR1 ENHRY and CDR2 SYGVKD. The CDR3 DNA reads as TGTGCCATCAGTGAGGTCCCGGCCGGGGCTATCTATGGCTACACCTTC. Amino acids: CAISEVPAGAIYGYTF.

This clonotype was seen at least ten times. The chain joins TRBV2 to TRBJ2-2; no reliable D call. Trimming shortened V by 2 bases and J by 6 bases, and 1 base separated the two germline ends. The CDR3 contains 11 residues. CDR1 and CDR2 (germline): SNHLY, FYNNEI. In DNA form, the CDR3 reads TGTGCCAGCAGTGAATCCGGGGAGCTGTTTTTT. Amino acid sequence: CASSESGELFF.

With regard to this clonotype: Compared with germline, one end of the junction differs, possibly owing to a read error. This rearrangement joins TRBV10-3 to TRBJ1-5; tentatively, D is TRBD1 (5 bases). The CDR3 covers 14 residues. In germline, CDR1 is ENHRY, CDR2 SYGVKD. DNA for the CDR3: TGTGCCAGCAGTTTCCGAGGGAGGGGTCAGCCCCAGCATTTT. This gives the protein CASSFRGRGQPQHF.

The CDR3 DNA reads as TGCAGTGCCCAAAAAGGAAGGGTAACTTCTGGGGCCAACGTCCTGACTTTC. As protein: CSAQKGRVTSGANVLTF. The V gene is TRBV20-1, the J gene TRBJ2-6, with D uncertain. Per the germline V gene, CDR1 is DFQATT and CDR2 is SNEGSKA (reference sequence). This CDR3 is built from 17 residues. Deletions cut 6 bases from V and 1 base from J, with 19 bases between.

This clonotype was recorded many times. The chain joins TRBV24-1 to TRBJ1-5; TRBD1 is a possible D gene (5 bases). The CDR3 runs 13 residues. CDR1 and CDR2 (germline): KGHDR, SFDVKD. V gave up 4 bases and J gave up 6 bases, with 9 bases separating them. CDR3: CATSDSTVQPQHF. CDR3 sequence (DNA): TGTGCCACCAGTGACTCGACAGTTCAGCCCCAGCATTTT.

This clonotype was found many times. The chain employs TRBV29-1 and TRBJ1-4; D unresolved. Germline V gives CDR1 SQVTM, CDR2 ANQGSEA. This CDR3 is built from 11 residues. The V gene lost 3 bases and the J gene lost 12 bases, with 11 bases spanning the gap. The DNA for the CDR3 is TGCAGCGTTGATACGACCGGCGAACTGTTTTTT. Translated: CSVDTTGELFF.

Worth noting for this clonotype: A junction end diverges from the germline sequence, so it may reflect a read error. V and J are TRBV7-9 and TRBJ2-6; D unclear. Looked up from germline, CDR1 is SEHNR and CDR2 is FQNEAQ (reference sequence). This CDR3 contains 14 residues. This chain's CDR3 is CASSPRAGVNTEAF. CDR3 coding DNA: TGTGCCAGCAGCCCCCGGGCAGGCGTGAACACTGAAGCTTTC.

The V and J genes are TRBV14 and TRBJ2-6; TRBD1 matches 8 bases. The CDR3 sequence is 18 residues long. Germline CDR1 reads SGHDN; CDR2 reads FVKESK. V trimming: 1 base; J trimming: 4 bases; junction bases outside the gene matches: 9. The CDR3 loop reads CASSQVRTGRTGANVLTF. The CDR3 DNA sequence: TGTGCCAGCAGCCAAGTCAGGACAGGGAGGACCGGGGCCAACGTCCTGACTTTC.

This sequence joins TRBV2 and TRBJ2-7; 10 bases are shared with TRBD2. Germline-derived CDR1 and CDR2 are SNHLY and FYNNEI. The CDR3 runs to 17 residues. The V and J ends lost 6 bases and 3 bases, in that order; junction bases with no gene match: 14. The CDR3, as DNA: TGTGCCAGCAGCTACCGGACTAGCGGACAGGGTTTCTACGAGCAGTACTTC. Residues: CASSYRTSGQGFYEQYF.

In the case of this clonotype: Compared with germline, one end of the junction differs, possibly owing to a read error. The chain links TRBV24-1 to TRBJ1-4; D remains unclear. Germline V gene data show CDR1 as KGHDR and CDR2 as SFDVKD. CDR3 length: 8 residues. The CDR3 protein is CATSAADF. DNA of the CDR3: TGTGCCACCAGTGCTGCGGATTTT.

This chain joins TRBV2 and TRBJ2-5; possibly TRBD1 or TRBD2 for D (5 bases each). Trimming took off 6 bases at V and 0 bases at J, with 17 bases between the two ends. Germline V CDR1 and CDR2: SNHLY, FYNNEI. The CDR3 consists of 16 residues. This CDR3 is CASSLYSGAYQETQYF. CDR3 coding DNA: TGTGCCAGCAGCTTATACTCCGGGGCGTACCAAGAGACCCAGTACTTC.

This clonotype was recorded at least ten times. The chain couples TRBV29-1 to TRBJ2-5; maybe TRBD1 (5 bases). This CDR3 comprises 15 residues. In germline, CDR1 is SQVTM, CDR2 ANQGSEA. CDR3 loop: CSHEARDGAQETQYF. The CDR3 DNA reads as TGCAGTCACGAGGCAAGAGATGGGGCCCAAGAGACCCAGTACTTC. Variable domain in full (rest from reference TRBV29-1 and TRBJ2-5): SAVISQKPSRDICQRGTSLTIQCQVDSQVTMMFWYRQQPGQSLTLIATANQGSEATYESGFVIDKFPISRPNLTFSTLTVSNMSPEDSSIYLCSHEARDGAQETQYFGPGTRLLVL.

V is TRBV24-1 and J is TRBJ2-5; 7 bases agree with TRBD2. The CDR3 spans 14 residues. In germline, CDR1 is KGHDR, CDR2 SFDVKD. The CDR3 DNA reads TGTGCTACCCGTTCCTCTAGCGGACAAGAGACCCAGTACTTC. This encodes CATRSSSGQETQYF.

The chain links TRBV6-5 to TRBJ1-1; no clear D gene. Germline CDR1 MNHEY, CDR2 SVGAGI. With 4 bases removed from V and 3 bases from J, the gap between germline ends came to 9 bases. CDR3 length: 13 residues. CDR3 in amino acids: CASSSPLHTEAFF. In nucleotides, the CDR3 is TGTGCCAGCAGTTCTCCTCTTCACACTGAAGCTTTCTTT.

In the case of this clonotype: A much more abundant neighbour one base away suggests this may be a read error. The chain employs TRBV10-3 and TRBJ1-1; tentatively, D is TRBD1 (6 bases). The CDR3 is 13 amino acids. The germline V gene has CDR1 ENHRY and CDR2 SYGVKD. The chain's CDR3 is CVNRQELNTEAFF. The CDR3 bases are TGTGTCAACCGACAGGAATTGAACACTGAAGCTTTCTTT.

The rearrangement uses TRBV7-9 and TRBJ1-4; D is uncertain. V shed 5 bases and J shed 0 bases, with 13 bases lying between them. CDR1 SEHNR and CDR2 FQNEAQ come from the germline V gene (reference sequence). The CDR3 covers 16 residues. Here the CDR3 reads CASSPLDVSTNEKLFF. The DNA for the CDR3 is TGTGCCAGCAGCCCCCTCGACGTGTCAACTAATGAAAAACTGTTTTTT.

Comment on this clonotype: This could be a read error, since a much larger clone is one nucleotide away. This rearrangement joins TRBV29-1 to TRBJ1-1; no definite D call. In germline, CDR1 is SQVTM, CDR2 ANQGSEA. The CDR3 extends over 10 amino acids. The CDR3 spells CGVVGIAAFF. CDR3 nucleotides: TGCGGCGTTGTCGGTATTGCAGCTTTCTTT.

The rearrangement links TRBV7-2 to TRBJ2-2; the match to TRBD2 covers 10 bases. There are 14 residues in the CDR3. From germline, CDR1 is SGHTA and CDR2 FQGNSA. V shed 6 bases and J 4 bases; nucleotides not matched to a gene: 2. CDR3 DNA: TGTGCCAGCAGACGGACTAGCGGCACCGGGGAGCTGTTTTTT. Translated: CASRRTSGTGELFF. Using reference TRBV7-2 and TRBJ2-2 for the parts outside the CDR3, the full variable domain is GAGVSQSPSNKVTEKGKDVELRCDPISGHTALYWYRQSLGQGLEFLIYFQGNSAPDKSGLPSDRFSAERTGGSVSTLTIQRTQQEDSAVYLCASRRTSGTGELFFGEGSRLTVL.

The CDR3 DNA is TGTGCCAGTAGTATGAGGCGGGAAGTAAACACTGAAGCTTTCTTT. Its protein product is CASSMRREVNTEAFF. V and J are TRBV19 and TRBJ1-1, with D unclear. Per the germline V gene, CDR1 is LNHDA and CDR2 is SQIVND (reference sequence). With 3 bases removed from V and 2 bases from J, the gap between germline ends came to 13 bases. This CDR3 comprises 15 residues.

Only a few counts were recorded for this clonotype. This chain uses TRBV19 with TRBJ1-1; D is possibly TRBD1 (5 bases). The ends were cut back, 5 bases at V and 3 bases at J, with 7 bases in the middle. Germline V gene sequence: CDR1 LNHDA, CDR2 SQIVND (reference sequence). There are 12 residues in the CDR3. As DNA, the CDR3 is TGTGCCAGTAGTTGGGGCTACACTGAAGCTTTCTTT. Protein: CASSWGYTEAFF.

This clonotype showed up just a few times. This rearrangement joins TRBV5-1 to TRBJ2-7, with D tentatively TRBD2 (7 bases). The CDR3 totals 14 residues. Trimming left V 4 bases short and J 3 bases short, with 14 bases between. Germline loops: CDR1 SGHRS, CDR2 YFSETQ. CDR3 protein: CASSPGAGDYEQYF. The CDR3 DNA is TGCGCCAGCAGCCCGGGGGCGGGGGACTACGAGCAGTACTTC.

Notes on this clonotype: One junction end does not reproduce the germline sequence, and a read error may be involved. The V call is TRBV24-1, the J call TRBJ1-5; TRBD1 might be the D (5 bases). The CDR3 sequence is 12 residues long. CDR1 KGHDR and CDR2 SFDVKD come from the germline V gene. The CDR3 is CASSFPGQPRHF. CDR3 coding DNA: TGTGCCAGCAGTTTTCCAGGGCAGCCCCGGCATTTT.

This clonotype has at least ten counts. The CDR3 sequence is CAITNQGPMGTGELFF. CDR3 in DNA: TGTGCCATCACCAACCAGGGCCCGATGGGCACCGGGGAGCTGTTTTTT. The chain combines TRBV10-3 with TRBJ2-2; D possibly corresponds to TRBD1 (5 bases). Germline CDR1 ENHRY, CDR2 SYGVKD. The V end was cut by 7 bases, the J end by 4 bases, with 19 bases between. The CDR3 has 16 amino acids.

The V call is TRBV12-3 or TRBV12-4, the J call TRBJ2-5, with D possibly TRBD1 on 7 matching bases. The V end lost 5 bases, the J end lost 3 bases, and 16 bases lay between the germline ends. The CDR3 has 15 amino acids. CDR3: CASSRRRGREETQYF. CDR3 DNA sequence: TGTGCCAGCAGTCGTCGGAGGGGGCGTGAAGAGACCCAGTACTTC.

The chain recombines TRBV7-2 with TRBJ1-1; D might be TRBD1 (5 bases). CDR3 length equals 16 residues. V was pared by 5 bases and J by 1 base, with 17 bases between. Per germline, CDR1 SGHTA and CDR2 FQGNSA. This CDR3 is CASSPQGVGTNTEAFF. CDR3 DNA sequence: TGTGCCAGCAGCCCTCAGGGTGTGGGGACGAACACTGAAGCTTTCTTT.

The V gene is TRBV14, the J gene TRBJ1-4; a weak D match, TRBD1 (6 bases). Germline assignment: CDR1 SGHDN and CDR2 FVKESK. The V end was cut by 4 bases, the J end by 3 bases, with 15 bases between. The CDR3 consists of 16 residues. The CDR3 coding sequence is TGTGCCAGCAGCCGAGCACAGGGACCCGCTAATGAAAAACTGTTTTTT. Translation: CASSRAQGPANEKLFF.

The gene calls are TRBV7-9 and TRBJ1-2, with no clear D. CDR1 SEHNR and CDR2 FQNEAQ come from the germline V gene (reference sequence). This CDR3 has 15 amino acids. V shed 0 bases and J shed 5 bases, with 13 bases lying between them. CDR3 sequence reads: CASSLAVEGYYGYTF. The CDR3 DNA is TGTGCCAGCAGCTTAGCGGTCGAAGGGTATTATGGCTACACCTTC.

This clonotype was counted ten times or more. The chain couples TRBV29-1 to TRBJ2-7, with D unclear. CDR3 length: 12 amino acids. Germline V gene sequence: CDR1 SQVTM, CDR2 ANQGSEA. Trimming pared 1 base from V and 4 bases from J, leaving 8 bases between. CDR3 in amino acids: CSVEAASYEQYF. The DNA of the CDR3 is TGCAGCGTTGAAGCGGCAAGTTACGAGCAGTACTTC.